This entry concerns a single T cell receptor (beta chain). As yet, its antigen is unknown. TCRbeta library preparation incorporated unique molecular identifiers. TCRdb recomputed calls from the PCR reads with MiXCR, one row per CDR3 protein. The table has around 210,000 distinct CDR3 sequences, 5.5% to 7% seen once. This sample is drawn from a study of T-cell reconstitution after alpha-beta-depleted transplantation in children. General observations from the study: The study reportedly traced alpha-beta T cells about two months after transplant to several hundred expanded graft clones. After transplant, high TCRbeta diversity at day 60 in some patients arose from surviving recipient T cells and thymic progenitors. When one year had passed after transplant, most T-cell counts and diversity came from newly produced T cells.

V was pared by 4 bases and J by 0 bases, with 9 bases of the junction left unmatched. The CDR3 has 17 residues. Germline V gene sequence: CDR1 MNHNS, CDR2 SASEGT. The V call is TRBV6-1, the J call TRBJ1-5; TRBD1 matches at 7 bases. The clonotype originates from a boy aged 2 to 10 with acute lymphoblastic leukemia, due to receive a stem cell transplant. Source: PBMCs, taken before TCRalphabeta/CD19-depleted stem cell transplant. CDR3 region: CASSGQGLFYSNQPQHF. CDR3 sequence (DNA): TGTGCCAGCAGTGGACAGGGCCTGTTCTATAGCAATCAGCCCCAGCATTTT.